This entry describes one T cell receptor beta chain. This clonotype has only a few counts. Its antigen target is currently unknown. Base qualities are not provided; no much larger clone lies one nucleotide away. V loses 3 bases of germline sequence and J loses 4 bases, and the interval between the two ends is 9 bases. Via the germline V gene (reference sequence), CDR1 is LNHDA and CDR2 SQIVND. The CDR3 numbers 13 residues from cysteine through phenylalanine. Here the CDR3 DNA is all that survives: 39 bases in frame from base 1. This specimen comes from a study of T-cell reconstitution after alpha-beta-depleted transplantation in children (dated by TCRdb to the mid-2010s). Background for the entire study: Using TCR repertoire profiling, the study quantitatively followed how T-cell immune reconstitution unfolded in children after TCRalphabeta/CD19-depleted allogeneic hematopoietic cell transplantation.

The library relied on PCR. Reads for this sample came from an Illumina HiSeq 2500. Molecular barcoding was employed in the preparation of TCR libraries, with unique molecular identifiers being used to normalize TCRbeta repertoire quantification. TCRdb handled the public reads itself, with Q25 trimming in fastp and clone calling in MiXCR, and kept productive beta chains. Merged by CDR3 protein, the rows form single entries marked with the most common genes and DNA. The sample profile shows about 610,000 distinct CDR3 sequences; about 10% of them were found once. Of the sample, roughly 4% falls within the top ten clones.

This clonotype was obtained from a human donor who donated a stem cell graft to a child with acute myeloid leukemia. The source material was PBMCs from the stem cell graft donor, sampled from the stem cell graft. This chain is built from TRBV19 and TRBJ1-2; D gene: possibly TRBD1, on 6 matching bases. The sequenced DNA is TGTGCCAGTAGTATCCGGGACACCTATGGCTACACCTTC. The resulting protein is CASSIRDTYGYTF. The full variable domain, completed from the reference TRBV19 and TRBJ1-2 proteins outside the CDR3, reads DGGITQSPKYLFRKEGQNVTLSCEQNLNHDAMYWYRQDPGQGLRLIYYSQIVNDFQKGDIAEGYSVSREKKESFPLTVTSAQKNPTAFYLCASSIRDTYGYTFGSGTRLTVV.